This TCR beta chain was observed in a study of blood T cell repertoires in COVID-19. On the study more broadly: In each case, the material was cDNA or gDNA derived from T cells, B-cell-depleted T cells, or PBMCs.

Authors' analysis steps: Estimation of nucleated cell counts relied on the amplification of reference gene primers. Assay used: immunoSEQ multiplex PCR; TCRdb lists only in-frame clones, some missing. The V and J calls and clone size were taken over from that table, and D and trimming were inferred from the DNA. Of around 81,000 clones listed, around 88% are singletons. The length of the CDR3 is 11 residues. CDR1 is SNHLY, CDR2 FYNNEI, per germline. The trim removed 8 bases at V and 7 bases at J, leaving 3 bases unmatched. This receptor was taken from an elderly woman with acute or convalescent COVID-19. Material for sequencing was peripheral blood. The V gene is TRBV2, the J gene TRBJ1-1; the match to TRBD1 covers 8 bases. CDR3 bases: TGTGCCAGCGTGGGACAGGTTGAAGCTTTCTTT. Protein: CASVGQVEAFF.